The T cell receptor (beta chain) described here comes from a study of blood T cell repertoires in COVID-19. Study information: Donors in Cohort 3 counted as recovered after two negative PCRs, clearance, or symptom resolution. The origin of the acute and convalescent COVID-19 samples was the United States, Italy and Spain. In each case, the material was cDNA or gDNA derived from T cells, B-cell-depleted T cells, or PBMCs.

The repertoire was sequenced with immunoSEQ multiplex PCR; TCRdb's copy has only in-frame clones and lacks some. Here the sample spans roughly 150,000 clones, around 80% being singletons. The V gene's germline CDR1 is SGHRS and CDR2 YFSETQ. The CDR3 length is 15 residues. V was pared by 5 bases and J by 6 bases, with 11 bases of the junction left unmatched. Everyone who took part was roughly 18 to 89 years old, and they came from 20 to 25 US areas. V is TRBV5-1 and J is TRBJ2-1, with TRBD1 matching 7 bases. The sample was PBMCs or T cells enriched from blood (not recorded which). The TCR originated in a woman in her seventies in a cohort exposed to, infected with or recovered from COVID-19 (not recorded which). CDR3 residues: CASRRGQEWGNEQFF. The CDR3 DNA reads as TGCGCCAGCAGACGAGGACAGGAATGGGGCAATGAGCAGTTCTTC. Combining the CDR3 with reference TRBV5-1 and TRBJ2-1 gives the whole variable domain KAGVTQTPRYLIKTRGQQVTLSCSPISGHRSVSWYQQTPGQGLQFLFEYFSETQRNKGNFPGRFSGRQFSNSRSEMNVSTLELGDSALYLCASRRGQEWGNEQFFGPGTRLTVL.